The clone carrying this T cell receptor (beta chain) was found many times. Specified time point: sample taken at primary tumor resection. The CDR3 sequence is 13 residues long. With 3 bases removed from V and 3 bases from J, the gap between germline ends came to 11 bases. The germline V gene has CDR1 GTSNPN and CDR2 SVGIG (reference sequence). This sample was included in a study of spatial heterogeneity in lung cancer. TCRdb passed the 5' RACE reads through MiXCR, listing each CDR3 protein once. In the table there are some 6,100 distinct CDR3 sequences, 7.8% of which are singletons. The sample was normal lung tissue next to the tumor, taken at surgery. The source is a female donor with early-stage non-small cell lung cancer. The chain has TRBV30 and TRBJ1-2, with a tentative D call TRBD1 (5 bases). CDR3 sequence reads: CAWSGGGDYGYTF. Here the CDR3 DNA reads TGTGCCTGGAGCGGGGGGGGAGACTATGGCTACACCTTC.